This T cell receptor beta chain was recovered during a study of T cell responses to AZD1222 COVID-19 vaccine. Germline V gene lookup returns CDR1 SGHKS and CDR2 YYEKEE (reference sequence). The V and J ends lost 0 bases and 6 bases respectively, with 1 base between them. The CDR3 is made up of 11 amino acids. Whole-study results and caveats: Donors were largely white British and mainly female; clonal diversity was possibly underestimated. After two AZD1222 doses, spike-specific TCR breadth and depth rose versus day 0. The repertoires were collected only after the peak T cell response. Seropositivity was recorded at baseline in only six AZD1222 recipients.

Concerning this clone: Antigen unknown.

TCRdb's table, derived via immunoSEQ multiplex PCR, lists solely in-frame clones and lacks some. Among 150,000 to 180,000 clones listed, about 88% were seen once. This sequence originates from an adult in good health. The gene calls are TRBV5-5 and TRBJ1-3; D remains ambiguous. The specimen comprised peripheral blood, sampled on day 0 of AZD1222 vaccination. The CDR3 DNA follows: TGTGCCAGCAGCTTGGAAAACACCATATATTTT. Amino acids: CASSLENTIYF.